The 32 T cell receptor beta chains presented below share a single source sample, sequenced in a study of blood T cells in healthy people across ages. The second PCR ran about 6 to 12 cycles with a sample-barcoded 5' primer and J-beta primers. TCRdb reanalysed the 5' RACE reads using MiXCR and keeps one entry per CDR3 protein. The sample yields roughly 700,000 distinct CDR3 sequences, approximately 30% seen once. Sequencing was performed on blood. The source of these receptors is a woman at least 80 years old in good health.

This clonotype showed up many times. The rearrangement joins TRBV9 to TRBJ2-3; D possibly corresponds to TRBD2 (5 bases). V was trimmed by 0 bases and J by 0 bases, leaving 5 bases between them. This CDR3 contains 14 residues. The germline V gene encodes CDR1 SGDLS and CDR2 YYNGEE. The CDR3 DNA follows: TGTGCCAGCAGCGTAGTAGCGAGCACAGATACGCAGTATTTT. Its protein is CASSVVASTDTQYF.

This clonotype has more than one count but fewer than ten. The V and J genes are TRBV5-6 and TRBJ1-4; a possible D gene is TRBD1 (6 bases). The V end lost 2 bases, the J end lost 3 bases, and 11 bases lay between the germline ends. The CDR3 is made up of 15 amino acids. Per the germline V gene, CDR1 is SGHDT and CDR2 is YYEEEE. CDR3 coding DNA: TGTGCCAGCAGCTTAGGACAGATTGCTAATGAAAAACTGTTTTTT. It codes for CASSLGQIANEKLFF.

This clonotype has ten or more counts. This chain joins TRBV3-1 and TRBJ2-3; possibly TRBD1 or TRBD2 for D (6 bases each). The germline V gene encodes CDR1 LGHDT and CDR2 YNNKEL (reference sequence). The ends were cut back, 4 bases at V and 5 bases at J, with 19 bases in the middle. CDR3 length: 16 amino acids. CDR3 sequence: CASSLTIGGRGDTQYF. The CDR3 bases are TGTGCCAGCAGCCTCACAATAGGGGGGCGCGGAGATACGCAGTATTTT.

The chain is built from TRBV5-6 and TRBJ2-7, with 7 bases fitting TRBD1. This CDR3 has 12 amino acids. Losses at the gene ends were 0 bases for V and 10 bases for J; bases not matched to a gene: 4. Germline V gene sequence: CDR1 SGHDT, CDR2 YYEEEE. The CDR3 nucleotides read TGTGCCAGCAGCTTGGAGCAGGGGGAACAGTACTTC. Its protein product is CASSLEQGEQYF.

This clonotype was counted many times. J is TRBJ2-1 and V is TRBV7-6; D is possibly TRBD2 (5 bases). Germline V lookup: CDR1 SGHVS, CDR2 FNYEAQ. The CDR3 length is 13 residues. Trimming took 5 bases from V and 7 from J, leaving 12 bases between them. The CDR3 loop reads CASSLLSGNEQFF. In nucleotides, the CDR3 is TGTGCCAGCAGCCTTTTATCGGGGAATGAGCAGTTCTTC.

This clonotype has ten or more counts. The rearrangement joins TRBV15 to TRBJ1-5; D remains ambiguous. V lost 5 bases and J lost 3, with 11 bases in between. The CDR3 contains 14 residues. The V gene's germline CDR1 is LNHNV and CDR2 YYDKDF (reference sequence). The CDR3 DNA reads TGTGCCACCAGCGGATTCCCCTCCAATCAGCCCCAGCATTTT. Protein: CATSGFPSNQPQHF.

This chain uses TRBV5-1 with TRBJ1-2; TRBD1 might be the D (5 bases). This CDR3 has 14 residues. Germline CDR1 is SGHRS and CDR2 is YFSETQ. With 4 bases removed from V and 0 bases from J, the gap between germline ends came to 10 bases. The CDR3 nucleotides read TGCGCCAGCAGCCCAGGGACGTCTAACTATGGCTACACCTTC. As protein: CASSPGTSNYGYTF.

This clonotype was seen more than once but under ten times. V is TRBV30 and J is TRBJ1-1, with D uncertain. The germline gives CDR1 GTSNPN, CDR2 SVGIG (reference sequence). The length of the CDR3 is 13 residues. The V gene lost 5 bases and the J gene lost 4 bases, with 14 bases spanning the gap. The CDR3: CAWEIFDFTEAFF. CDR3 DNA sequence: TGTGCCTGGGAAATTTTTGACTTCACTGAAGCTTTCTTT.

At least ten counts were recorded for this clonotype. The chain couples TRBV7-6 to TRBJ2-1; the D gene is possibly TRBD2 (7 bases). Per the germline V gene, CDR1 is SGHVS and CDR2 is FNYEAQ. V lost 0 bases to trimming and J lost 9 bases, with 18 bases between them. This CDR3 has 16 amino acids. The CDR3 here is CASSLAVPGGPSEQFF. In DNA form, the CDR3 reads TGTGCCAGCAGCTTAGCGGTCCCCGGGGGGCCGAGTGAGCAGTTCTTC. Full variable domain (outside the CDR3, taken from reference TRBV7-6 and TRBJ2-1): GAGVSQSPRYKVTKRGQDVALRCDPISGHVSLYWYRQALGQGPEFLTYFNYEAQQDKSGLPNDRFSAERPEGSISTLTIQRTEQRDSAMYRCASSLAVPGGPSEQFFGPGTRLTVL.

On this clonotype: A much larger clone differs from this one at a single base, so this may be a read error. This chain uses TRBV20-1 with TRBJ1-2; the match to TRBD1 covers 7 bases. This CDR3 has 13 amino acids. Germline V gene sequence: CDR1 DFQATT, CDR2 SNEGSKA (reference sequence). Germline trimming cut 0 bases from V and 7 bases from J; bases unmatched to any gene: 5. For the CDR3, the DNA is TGCAGTGCTAGAGAACAGGGGCGTGGTGGCTACACCTTC. Residues: CSAREQGRGGYTF.

This clonotype was counted many times. The chain couples TRBV20-1 to TRBJ2-4, with no clear D. With 3 bases removed from V and 0 bases from J, the gap between germline ends came to 9 bases. The CDR3 is 14 amino acids. Germline V lookup: CDR1 DFQATT, CDR2 SNEGSKA (reference sequence). The CDR3, as DNA: TGCAGTGCTAGCAAAAGTATAGCCAAAAACATTCAGTACTTC. This codes for CSASKSIAKNIQYF.

This clonotype was seen many times. The rearrangement uses TRBV7-2 and TRBJ2-7; TRBD2 is a possible D gene (6 bases). The germline V and J ends were trimmed by 1 base and 1 base, with 11 bases remaining between them. This CDR3 is built from 15 residues. The germline gives CDR1 SGHTA, CDR2 FQGNSA. CDR3 coding DNA: TGTGCCAGCAGCTTAGGGGGACTTGCTTCCTACGAGCAGTACTTC. Residues: CASSLGGLASYEQYF.

This clonotype was observed a handful of times. V usage is TRBV6-1 and J usage is TRBJ2-6; a possible D gene is TRBD1 (6 bases). Germline values: CDR1 MNHNS, CDR2 SASEGT. The germline V and J ends were trimmed by 6 bases and 0 bases, with 12 bases remaining between them. This CDR3 is built from 16 residues. The CDR3 coding sequence is TGTGCCAGCAGCCGGACAGCTCGCTCTGGGGCCAACGTCCTGACTTTC. It codes for CASSRTARSGANVLTF.

This clonotype was seen many times. CDR3: CASSYRISYEQYF. The CDR3 bases are TGTGCCAGCAGTTACAGAATCTCCTACGAGCAGTACTTC. V is TRBV6-6 and J is TRBJ2-7; D is unclear. V was pared by 2 bases and J by 0 bases, with 5 bases between. The V gene's germline CDR1 is MNHNY and CDR2 SVGAGI (reference sequence). This CDR3 has 13 amino acids.

V gene TRBV6-6 combines with J gene TRBJ1-1; possible D gene TRBD1, 5 bases. Germline V gene sequence: CDR1 MNHNY, CDR2 SVGAGI (reference sequence). Deletions cut 2 bases from V and 1 base from J, with 11 bases between. The CDR3 has 15 residues. CDR3 DNA: TGTGCCAGCAGTTACGCGGGGGTGACGAACACTGAAGCTTTCTTT. Protein sequence: CASSYAGVTNTEAFF.

This clonotype was observed a few times. V usage is TRBV20-1 and J usage is TRBJ2-1; D is uncertain. This CDR3 contains 11 residues. Per the germline V gene, CDR1 is DFQATT and CDR2 is SNEGSKA (reference sequence). The CDR3 region has the DNA TGCAGGAAAGGGCCGGCTGTTGTGCGGTTCTTC. This codes for CRKGPAVVRFF.

Many counts were recorded for this clonotype. This chain links TRBV6-6 with TRBJ2-4; no clear D gene. This CDR3 is built from 11 residues. Germline values: CDR1 MNHNY, CDR2 SVGAGI (reference sequence). V lost 5 bases, J lost 9 bases, and 8 bases lay in between. In DNA, the CDR3 is TGTGCCAGCAGTGGGTCGGGCATTCAGTACTTC. The encoded protein is CASSGSGIQYF.

The gene calls are TRBV5-6 and TRBJ1-5; D is possibly TRBD1 (6 bases). CDR1 and CDR2 from the germline V gene are SGHDT and YYEEEE. The CDR3 runs to 15 residues. The V and J ends lost 4 bases and 5 bases respectively, with 16 bases between them. CDR3 nucleotide sequence: TGTGCCAGCAGCCACAAAGGGGGACCGTATCAGCCCCAGCATTTT. This encodes CASSHKGGPYQPQHF.

The genes are TRBV5-1 and TRBJ2-7; D is perhaps TRBD1 (5 bases). The CDR3 spans 14 residues. The germline V gene encodes CDR1 SGHRS and CDR2 YFSETQ. V lost 0 bases to trimming and J lost 5 bases, with 12 bases between them. CDR3: CASSLGIGVHEQYF. CDR3 DNA: TGCGCCAGCAGCTTGGGTATAGGGGTCCACGAGCAGTACTTC.

The chain couples TRBV11-1 to TRBJ2-1; 10 bases align to TRBD2. Germline CDR1 SGHAT, CDR2 FQDESV (reference sequence). This CDR3 contains 16 residues. V lost 5 bases to trimming and J lost 7 bases; unmatched junction nucleotides: 11. The CDR3 here is CASSPVAAGGRNEQFF. The CDR3 coding sequence is TGTGCCAGCAGCCCAGTGGCAGCGGGGGGGCGGAATGAGCAGTTCTTC.

This clonotype was counted a few times. This rearrangement joins TRBV5-6 to TRBJ1-1; 7 nucleotides align to TRBD1. Germline-derived CDR1 and CDR2 are SGHDT and YYEEEE. The CDR3 sequence is 14 residues long. With 10 bases clipped from V and 1 base from J, the junction kept 10 bases outside the gene matches. Here the CDR3 reads CAGQKTGPNTEAFF. The CDR3 coding sequence is TGTGCCGGACAAAAGACAGGGCCGAACACTGAAGCTTTCTTT.

This clonotype was seen repeatedly, ten times or more. The chain is built from TRBV5-1 and TRBJ2-5; the D is unclear. Trimming took 1 base from V and 1 from J, leaving 8 bases between them. Germline V gene lookup returns CDR1 SGHRS and CDR2 YFSETQ. This CDR3 spans 14 amino acids. The DNA for the CDR3 is TGCGCCAGCAGCTTGCCGAGCCCCCAAGAGACCCAGTACTTC. Residues: CASSLPSPQETQYF. The whole variable domain, filled in from reference TRBV5-1 and TRBJ2-5, reads KAGVTQTPRYLIKTRGQQVTLSCSPISGHRSVSWYQQTPGQGLQFLFEYFSETQRNKGNFPGRFSGRQFSNSRSEMNVSTLELGDSALYLCASSLPSPQETQYFGPGTRLLVL.

This clonotype was recorded many times. The gene calls are TRBV12-3 or TRBV12-4 and TRBJ2-1, with 8 positions matching TRBD2. V lost 1 base to trimming and J lost 2 bases; unmatched junction nucleotides: 4. The CDR3 spans 16 residues. The CDR3 nucleotides read TGTGCCAGCAGTTTAGAGGGGCGGGGGGCCTACAATGAGCAGTTCTTC. It yields the protein CASSLEGRGAYNEQFF.

V usage is TRBV12-3 or TRBV12-4 and J usage is TRBJ2-2, with 11 positions matching TRBD2. V gave up 2 bases and J gave up 4 bases; unmatched junction bases: 3. The CDR3 consists of 16 residues. The CDR3 loop is CASSLTSGGGTGELFF. The CDR3 DNA reads TGTGCCAGCAGTTTAACTAGCGGGGGCGGCACCGGGGAGCTGTTTTTT.

This clonotype was counted many times. The chain carries TRBV15 and TRBJ2-5; 7 bases agree with TRBD2. Germline assignment: CDR1 LNHNV and CDR2 YYDKDF (reference sequence). Losses at the gene ends were 5 bases for V and 2 bases for J; bases not matched to a gene: 8. The CDR3 runs to 15 residues. The CDR3 reads CATSGSAGPQETQYF. CDR3 in DNA: TGTGCCACCAGCGGTTCAGCGGGACCACAAGAGACCCAGTACTTC.

As regards this clonotype: A much larger clone sits a single nucleotide away, making a read error possible. The rearrangement links TRBV20-1 to TRBJ2-7, with 10 bases matching TRBD2. Germline V CDR1 and CDR2: DFQATT, SNEGSKA (reference sequence). This CDR3 comprises 16 residues. The CDR3 DNA reads TGCAATGCTAGATCGGCGGTAGGACTAGCGGCCTACGAGCAGTACTTC. It is translated as CNARSAVGLAAYEQYF.

V usage is TRBV2 and J usage is TRBJ1-2, with D perhaps TRBD1 (6 bases). The CDR3 is 13 residues long. The V gene's germline CDR1 is SNHLY and CDR2 FYNNEI. Deletions cut 10 bases from V and 4 bases from J, with 16 bases between. The CDR3 reads CANREDRFYGYTF. CDR3 DNA: TGTGCCAACAGGGAAGACAGGTTCTATGGCTACACCTTC.

V gene TRBV5-1 combines with J gene TRBJ2-5, with D possibly being TRBD2 (5 bases). The germline gives CDR1 SGHRS, CDR2 YFSETQ. The V gene lost 1 base and the J gene lost 1 base, with 11 bases spanning the gap. The CDR3 runs 15 residues. CDR3 coding DNA: TGCGCCAGCAGCTTGAGCGGCAGGTCCCAAGAGACCCAGTACTTC. Protein: CASSLSGRSQETQYF.

This clonotype was seen a few times. V is TRBV6-5 and J is TRBJ1-1, with D possibly matching TRBD1 (6 bases). Trimming pared 7 bases from V and 3 bases from J, leaving 18 bases between. The CDR3 totals 15 residues. Per germline, CDR1 MNHEY and CDR2 SVGAGI. In nucleotides, the CDR3 is TGTGCCAGCACCCCAGCGAGGGGGTCTTACACTGAAGCTTTCTTT. This sequence encodes CASTPARGSYTEAFF.

The rearrangement joins TRBV20-1 to TRBJ1-4; D is unclear. The CDR3 contains 11 residues. Germline CDR1 is DFQATT and CDR2 is SNEGSKA (reference sequence). V gave up 7 bases and J gave up 13 bases, with 16 bases separating them. CDR3 nucleotides: TGCAGTGTTCTAATACAGAGGACACTGTTTTTT. Protein: CSVLIQRTLFF.

The chain joins TRBV10-3 to TRBJ1-1; the D is unclear. CDR1 is ENHRY and CDR2 is SYGVKD in the germline V gene. There are 13 residues in the CDR3. Deletions cut 4 bases from V and 5 bases from J, with 11 bases between. The CDR3 nucleotides are TGTGCCATCAGTGGCGAACAGCGGACTGAAGCTTTCTTT. Protein: CAISGEQRTEAFF.

This clonotype was counted a single time. An end of the junction differs from the germline gene, which may be a read error. The chain joins TRBV7-9 to TRBJ2-3; D possibly corresponds to TRBD2 (5 bases). This CDR3 is built from 14 residues. Germline V gives CDR1 SEHNR, CDR2 FQNEAQ (reference sequence). The CDR3 spells CVSSLSGRTDTQYF. DNA for the CDR3: TGTGTCAGCAGCTTAAGCGGCCGCACAGATACGCAGTATTTT.